The 30 T cell receptor beta chains given below trace back to one sample, sequenced in a study of graft-versus-host responses after intestinal transplantation. The antigens of these receptors remain unknown. Data came from immunoSEQ multiplex PCR; TCRdb stores just in-frame clones and leaves some out. Of over 80,000 clones listed, about nine tenths are singletons. The sample in question was unstimulated CD4+ T cells sorted from spleen or lymph node cells, obtained before transplant. These receptor sequences come from a human donor who was the organ donor for an intestinal transplant.

The V gene is TRBV6-1, the J gene TRBJ2-5; 9 bases are a match to TRBD2. Germline loops: CDR1 MNHNS, CDR2 SASEGT. The CDR3 extends over 16 amino acids. V dropped 3 bases and J dropped 7; count of bases not matched to a gene: 12. The CDR3 protein is CASSDALAGAPTTQYF. For the CDR3, the DNA is TGTGCCAGCAGTGACGCCTTAGCGGGGGCCCCGACGACCCAGTACTTC.

This chain uses TRBV4-1 with TRBJ2-3; 10 bases map to TRBD2. Germline CDR1 is MGHRA and CDR2 is YSYEKL. V trimming: 0 bases; J trimming: 0 bases; junction bases outside the gene matches: 12. CDR3 length: 20 residues. CDR3 loop: CASSQEGRPSGGESTDTQYF. The CDR3 nucleotides read TGCGCCAGCAGCCAAGAGGGCCGACCCAGCGGGGGGGAGAGCACAGATACGCAGTATTTT.

The gene calls are TRBV6-1 and TRBJ1-6; D not certain. In germline, CDR1 is MNHNS, CDR2 SASEGT. The CDR3 loop spans 15 amino acids. V lost 4 bases, J lost 9 bases, and 16 bases lay in between. The CDR3 nucleotides are TGTGCCAGCAGTGCCTACAGTGCCCAAGGTTCACCCCTCCACTTT. Its protein is CASSAYSAQGSPLHF.

This clone came up once. The gene calls are TRBV6-5 and TRBJ2-6, with unresolved D. Germline-derived CDR1 and CDR2 are MNHEY and SVGAGI. CDR3 length: 15 amino acids. The V end lost 8 bases, the J end lost 0 bases, and 11 bases lay between the germline ends. The CDR3 DNA sequence: TGTGCCAGCTGTGTATCGAGCTCTGGGGCCAACGTCCTGACTTTC. This gives the protein CASCVSSSGANVLTF.

The chain uses TRBV4-1 and TRBJ2-1; 8 bases map to TRBD2. Trimming cost V 3 bases and J 1 base; bases outside gene matches: 17. The CDR3 runs 20 residues. CDR1 is MGHRA, CDR2 YSYEKL, per germline. CDR3 nucleotide sequence: TGCGCCAGCAGCCACCTGGGGCGACGTGGCGGGGGGCTTTCCTACAATGAGCAGTTCTTC. Translation: CASSHLGRRGGGLSYNEQFF.

The chain couples TRBV5-5 to TRBJ2-7; tentative D call: TRBD2 (6 bases). V was trimmed by 5 bases and J by 3 bases, leaving 15 bases between them. The CDR3 is 14 residues long. CDR1 is SGHKS, CDR2 YYEKEE, per germline (reference sequence). CDR3 loop: CASSTSPLLYEQYF. The DNA for the CDR3 is TGTGCCAGCAGTACTAGCCCCCTCCTCTACGAGCAGTACTTC.

V gene TRBV6-1 combines with J gene TRBJ2-1, with D possibly matching TRBD1 (6 bases). The CDR3 is 16 amino acids. The V end was cut by 0 bases, the J end by 2 bases, with 11 bases between. Per the germline V gene, CDR1 is MNHNS and CDR2 is SASEGT. Written as DNA, the CDR3 is TGTGCCAGCAGTGAAGCGGGGAAGGGGGCCTACAATGAGCAGTTCTTC. Encoded protein: CASSEAGKGAYNEQFF.

The chain links TRBV4-3 to TRBJ1-4, with 8 bases identical to TRBD1. V lost 1 base to trimming and J lost 1 base; unmatched junction nucleotides: 11. This CDR3 comprises 19 residues. Germline CDR1 LGHNA, CDR2 YSLEER. The CDR3 DNA reads as TGCGCCAGCAGCCAAGTTTATGGCAGGGGGCGTGGAACTAATGAAAAACTGTTTTTT. It codes for CASSQVYGRGRGTNEKLFF.

The J gene is TRBJ2-3, the V gene TRBV30; tentative D call: TRBD2 (6 bases). Trimming left V 5 bases short and J 5 bases short, with 11 bases between. Germline V lookup: CDR1 GTSNPN, CDR2 SVGIG (reference sequence). CDR3 length equals 12 residues. The CDR3 sequence: CAWSRGGDTQYF. The CDR3, as DNA: TGTGCCTGGTCCCGGGGAGGAGATACGCAGTATTTT.

Here the CDR3 DNA reads TGCAGCGTCGGCAGCGGTCAGGAGCAGTACTTC. Protein: CSVGSGQEQYF. V gene TRBV29-1 combines with J gene TRBJ2-7; tentative D call: TRBD2 (5 bases). In germline, CDR1 is SQVTM, CDR2 ANQGSEA. The CDR3 is made up of 11 amino acids. Trimming left V 6 bases short and J 7 bases short, with 13 bases between.

The chain is built from TRBV27 and TRBJ1-5; 8 nucleotides line up with TRBD1. The CDR3 consists of 16 residues. The junction had 17 bases not matched to a gene; V was cut back by 8 bases and J by 8 bases. Per the germline V gene, CDR1 is MNHEY and CDR2 is SMNVEV (reference sequence). The CDR3 region is CASGAQGTGDSEPQHF. The CDR3 DNA follows: TGTGCCAGCGGGGCCCAAGGGACAGGAGATTCGGAGCCCCAGCATTTT.

This chain uses TRBV9 with TRBJ1-1; TRBD1 might be the D (6 bases). The CDR3 consists of 15 residues. Germline V lookup: CDR1 SGDLS, CDR2 YYNGEE. V was trimmed by 1 base and J by 0 bases, leaving 10 bases between them. The CDR3 nucleotides read TGTGCCAGCAGCGTATTTGACAGGATGAACACTGAAGCTTTCTTT. Protein: CASSVFDRMNTEAFF.

The chain combines TRBV6-5 with TRBJ1-5; unclear D gene. Trimming took off 7 bases at V and 0 bases at J, with 10 bases between the two ends. This CDR3 spans 14 amino acids. Germline CDR1 MNHEY, CDR2 SVGAGI. CDR3: CASTSDFSNQPQHF. Written as DNA, the CDR3 is TGTGCCAGCACATCCGACTTTAGCAATCAGCCCCAGCATTTT.

This clone is a singleton in its sample. The genes are TRBV7-2 and TRBJ2-3; maybe TRBD1 (5 bases). This CDR3 has 13 residues. Trimming stripped 2 bases from V and 6 bases from J, with 9 bases between. In germline, CDR1 is SGHTA, CDR2 FQGNSA. Here the CDR3 reads CASSLTGRDTQYF. For the CDR3, the DNA is TGTGCCAGCAGCTTAACAGGACGGGATACGCAGTATTTT. Using reference TRBV7-2 and TRBJ2-3 for the parts outside the CDR3, the full variable domain is GAGVSQSPSNKVTEKGKDVELRCDPISGHTALYWYRQSLGQGLEFLIYFQGNSAPDKSGLPSDRFSAERTGGSVSTLTIQRTQQEDSAVYLCASSLTGRDTQYFGPGTRLTVL.

This rearrangement joins TRBV11-2 to TRBJ2-7; 10 bases agree with TRBD2. The CDR3 is 15 residues long. Germline lookup yields CDR1 SGHAT and CDR2 FQNNGV. The V and J ends lost 5 bases and 2 bases, in that order; junction bases with no gene match: 6. This chain's CDR3 is CASSLTSGFAYEQYF. DNA for the CDR3: TGTGCCAGCAGCCTGACTAGCGGGTTCGCCTACGAGCAGTACTTC.

The chain has TRBV7-2 and TRBJ2-7; D may be TRBD1 (5 bases). In germline, CDR1 is SGHTA, CDR2 FQGNSA. The CDR3 is 12 residues long. V was pared by 5 bases and J by 6 bases, with 11 bases between. The CDR3 sequence: CASSPWGPEQYF. CDR3 bases: TGTGCCAGCAGCCCTTGGGGCCCCGAGCAGTACTTC.

This clone was found once. The genes are TRBV10-3 and TRBJ2-3; 8 bases agree with TRBD1. The trim removed 3 bases at V and 2 bases at J, leaving 4 bases unmatched. The CDR3 loop spans 15 amino acids. The V gene's germline CDR1 is ENHRY and CDR2 SYGVKD. CDR3 bases: TGTGCCATCAGTGAACAGGGGGGCCTCACAGATACGCAGTATTTT. Translated, it gives CAISEQGGLTDTQYF.

The chain uses TRBV25-1 and TRBJ1-2; D call uncertain. The V gene lost 4 bases and the J gene lost 0 bases, with 12 bases spanning the gap. Per the germline V gene, CDR1 is MGHDK and CDR2 is SYGVNS. CDR3 length: 15 residues. For the CDR3, the DNA is TGTGCCAGCAGTGCGTACAGTCTTTCTAACTATGGCTACACCTTC. It is translated as CASSAYSLSNYGYTF.

The V call is TRBV6-1, the J call TRBJ1-5, with a weak D call TRBD1 (6 bases). In germline, CDR1 is MNHNS, CDR2 SASEGT. The germline V and J ends were trimmed by 4 bases and 4 bases, with 8 bases remaining between them. The CDR3 has 13 amino acids. CDR3 DNA sequence: TGTGCCAGCAGTGCTACAGGGAATCAGCCCCAGCATTTT. It specifies CASSATGNQPQHF.

The rearrangement joins TRBV7-6 to TRBJ2-2; 8 nucleotides align to TRBD2. Trimming at V came to 0 bases and at J to 14 bases, leaving 8 bases not matched to a gene. Germline V gives CDR1 SGHVS, CDR2 FNYEAQ. The CDR3 runs 14 residues. CDR3 residues: CASSLARVAGNLFF. DNA of the CDR3: TGTGCCAGCAGCTTAGCGCGGGTAGCGGGGAATCTGTTTTTT.

This chain links TRBV4-1 with TRBJ1-1; 12 nucleotides align to TRBD1. CDR3 length equals 18 residues. V trimming: 1 base; J trimming: 5 bases; junction bases outside the gene matches: 11. Germline lookup yields CDR1 MGHRA and CDR2 YSYEKL. The CDR3 DNA reads as TGCGCCAGCAGCCAAGGGGGGTACCGGGACAGGGGGCGGACTGAAGCTTTCTTT. As protein: CASSQGGYRDRGRTEAFF.

The chain uses TRBV19 and TRBJ2-5, with TRBD2 matching over 7 bases. The V and J ends lost 5 bases and 7 bases, in that order; junction bases with no gene match: 13. Germline CDR1 reads LNHDA; CDR2 reads SQIVND (reference sequence). This CDR3 is 15 amino acids long. CDR3 DNA sequence: TGTGCCAGTAGTCTGGCAGTCAAGCGGGGTGGGACCCAGTACTTC. Translating it yields CASSLAVKRGGTQYF. Using reference TRBV19 and TRBJ2-5 for the parts outside the CDR3, the full variable domain is DGGITQSPKYLFRKEGQNVTLSCEQNLNHDAMYWYRQDPGQGLRLIYYSQIVNDFQKGDIAEGYSVSREKKESFPLTVTSAQKNPTAFYLCASSLAVKRGGTQYFGPGTRLLVL.

The V call is TRBV19, the J call TRBJ2-1; possible D gene TRBD2, 7 bases. CDR1 LNHDA and CDR2 SQIVND come from the germline V gene (reference sequence). The CDR3 is 16 amino acids. V dropped 3 bases and J dropped 9 bases, with 21 bases sitting between them. The CDR3 loop reads CASSIGYKGGPGEQFF. The CDR3 region has the DNA TGTGCCAGTAGTATCGGCTATAAGGGGGGGCCGGGTGAGCAGTTCTTC.

CDR3 in amino acids: CASSHRGGQYNSPLHF. The CDR3 nucleotides are TGTGCCAGCAGCCATCGTGGGGGCCAGTATAATTCACCCCTCCACTTT. The rearrangement joins TRBV7-3 to TRBJ1-6, with D maybe TRBD1 (6 bases). The CDR3 spans 16 residues. In germline, CDR1 is SGHTA, CDR2 FQGTGA. Trimming pared 5 bases from V and 4 bases from J, leaving 15 bases between.

J is TRBJ2-5 and V is TRBV7-9; D is perhaps TRBD1 (6 bases). The CDR3 is 15 amino acids. The germline V gene encodes CDR1 SEHNR and CDR2 FQNEAQ (reference sequence). The V end lost 6 bases, the J end lost 1 base, and 15 bases lay between the germline ends. Here the CDR3 DNA reads TGTGCCAGCAGTATCGTACTAGGGGGCCAAGAGACCCAGTACTTC. Translating gives CASSIVLGGQETQYF.

The V call is TRBV7-2, the J call TRBJ2-1; no reliable D call. There are 15 residues in the CDR3. Between the trimmed V and J ends, which lost 6 bases and 7 bases, there was a span of 19 bases. The germline V gene has CDR1 SGHTA and CDR2 FQGNSA. The CDR3 DNA reads as TGTGCCAGCAGGGCGATTGGGCCCGGCCGAAATGAGCAGTTCTTC. It encodes CASRAIGPGRNEQFF. The entire variable domain, with the rest obtained from reference TRBV7-2 and TRBJ2-1, is as follows: GAGVSQSPSNKVTEKGKDVELRCDPISGHTALYWYRQSLGQGLEFLIYFQGNSAPDKSGLPSDRFSAERTGGSVSTLTIQRTQQEDSAVYLCASRAIGPGRNEQFFGPGTRLTVL.

This chain links TRBV11-2 with TRBJ1-5; D possibly corresponds to TRBD1 (5 bases). V was cut by 2 bases and J by 4 bases, with 15 bases left in between. The CDR3 is 16 amino acids. CDR1 and CDR2 from the germline V gene are SGHAT and FQNNGV. Here the CDR3 DNA reads TGTGCCAGCAGCTTAACGTTGGGGGGGAGGAATCAGCCCCAGCATTTT. Its protein product is CASSLTLGGRNQPQHF.

The chain joins TRBV5-5 to TRBJ2-5, with 10 bases identical to TRBD1. The V gene end was trimmed by 5 bases and the J gene end by 6 bases; junction bases not matched to a gene: 4. The CDR3 runs to 13 residues. CDR1 and CDR2 (germline): SGHKS, YYEKEE (reference sequence). The CDR3 sequence is CASRRTGGKTQYF. The CDR3 DNA reads TGTGCCAGCAGAAGGACAGGGGGAAAGACCCAGTACTTC.

This chain links TRBV4-1 with TRBJ2-7; 8 bases are shared with TRBD1. Germline V lookup: CDR1 MGHRA, CDR2 YSYEKL. The V segment lost 0 bases and the J segment 2 bases; nucleotides outside the gene matches: 9. The CDR3 covers 17 residues. The CDR3 sequence is CASSQELGRGQTYEQYF. The CDR3 nucleotides read TGCGCCAGCAGCCAAGAGCTCGGCAGGGGGCAGACCTACGAGCAGTACTTC.

This chain connects TRBV4-2 to TRBJ2-2; possibly TRBD2 for D (7 bases). This CDR3 comprises 16 residues. CDR1 LGHNA and CDR2 YNFKEQ come from the germline V gene. V was clipped by 0 bases and J by 4 bases, with 12 bases between them. The CDR3 here is CASSQDQGGGTGELFF. The CDR3 bases are TGTGCCAGCAGCCAAGATCAAGGGGGGGGCACCGGGGAGCTGTTTTTT.